These 20 T cell receptor beta chains were sequenced from one sample in a study of blood T cell repertoires in COVID-19. This table comes from immunoSEQ multiplex PCR, and its TCRdb copy is limited to in-frame clones, with some not included. The table shows 300,000 or so clones, with 85% to 90% occurring only once. The sequencing sample was made of peripheral blood. These receptors were obtained from a woman younger than 45 with COVID-19, enrolled during active disease.

The rearrangement links TRBV4-1 to TRBJ2-1; TRBD2 matches at 7 bases. The CDR3 runs 17 residues. V trimming: 4 bases; J trimming: 4 bases; junction bases outside the gene matches: 13. Germline V CDR1 and CDR2: MGHRA, YSYEKL. CDR3 sequence reads: CASSPSGNKKSYNEQFF. CDR3 nucleotides: TGCGCCAGCAGCCCCAGCGGGAACAAGAAGTCGTACAATGAGCAGTTCTTC.

This chain uses TRBV28 with TRBJ2-5; 9 bases agree with TRBD1. The CDR3 loop spans 19 amino acids. Trimming cost V 5 bases and J 7 bases; bases outside gene matches: 23. The germline CDR1 and CDR2 sequences are MDHEN and SYDVKM. The CDR3 region is CASSLSVGAWTGDRVTQYF. Here the CDR3 DNA reads TGTGCCAGCAGTCTCTCCGTGGGAGCTTGGACAGGGGATCGGGTGACCCAGTACTTC.

The chain employs TRBV25-1 and TRBJ2-7, with 8 bases that match TRBD2. Germline-derived CDR1 and CDR2 are MGHDK and SYGVNS. The CDR3 runs to 15 residues. V shed 6 bases and J 0 bases; nucleotides not matched to a gene: 7. CDR3 in DNA: TGTGCCAGCAGCTCCTCGGGGGGGACCTCCTACGAGCAGTACTTC. Protein sequence: CASSSSGGTSYEQYF.

This rearrangement joins TRBV19 to TRBJ2-3, with a weak D call TRBD2 (5 bases). There are 12 residues in the CDR3. Germline V gene lookup returns CDR1 LNHDA and CDR2 SQIVND (reference sequence). V lost 4 bases and J 8 bases, leaving 10 bases between the germline ends. The CDR3 reads CASSTTEGTQYF. The DNA for the CDR3 is TGTGCCAGTAGTACTACAGAGGGTACGCAGTATTTT.

The chain recombines TRBV10-3 with TRBJ1-2, with TRBD1 matching over 8 bases. The trim removed 2 bases at V and 1 base at J, leaving 6 bases unmatched. The CDR3 extends over 16 amino acids. Germline V CDR1 and CDR2: ENHRY, SYGVKD. CDR3 in amino acids: CAISEDRGLFNYGYTF. CDR3 bases: TGTGCCATCAGTGAGGACAGGGGTTTATTTAACTATGGCTACACCTTC.

The chain combines TRBV2 with TRBJ1-1; 9 bases are a match to TRBD1. Looked up from germline, CDR1 is SNHLY and CDR2 is FYNNEI. J was trimmed by 1 base and V by 8 bases; bases with no gene match: 2. There are 13 residues in the CDR3. The CDR3 DNA follows: TGTGCCAGCGGACAGGGGACGAACACTGAAGCTTTCTTT. This translates into CASGQGTNTEAFF.

The chain is built from TRBV20-1 and TRBJ1-1; the D is unclear. V dropped 3 bases and J dropped 0 bases, with 5 bases sitting between them. Per germline, CDR1 DFQATT and CDR2 SNEGSKA (reference sequence). The CDR3 runs to 12 residues. The CDR3 DNA is TGCAGTGCTAGTCGAGTGAACACTGAAGCTTTCTTT. Amino acid sequence: CSASRVNTEAFF.

The chain joins TRBV7-8 to TRBJ1-2; 9 nucleotides match TRBD1. After removal of 2 bases from V and 7 bases from J, the junction contained 8 bases not matched to a gene. Germline V CDR1 and CDR2: SGHVS, FQNEAQ. This CDR3 region has 15 residues. CDR3 coding DNA: TGTGCCAGCAGCTTACTTGTACAGGGGGCTAGTGGCTACACCTTC. Translating gives CASSLLVQGASGYTF.

The chain combines TRBV2 with TRBJ1-1; D possibly corresponds to TRBD1 (5 bases). CDR1 and CDR2 from the germline V gene are SNHLY and FYNNEI. The CDR3 sequence is 14 residues long. Trimming took 9 bases from V and 0 from J, leaving 14 bases between them. The CDR3: CARGLEGLNTEAFF. The CDR3 nucleotides read TGTGCCAGAGGGCTGGAGGGGTTGAACACTGAAGCTTTCTTT.

The chain uses TRBV5-1 and TRBJ1-1, with D maybe TRBD1 (5 bases). Germline V gene data show CDR1 as SGHRS and CDR2 as YFSETQ. The CDR3 spans 16 residues. Trimming left V 0 bases short and J 8 bases short, with 20 bases between. The CDR3 reads CASSLGGTQAYLEAFF. CDR3 bases: TGCGCCAGCAGCTTGGGGGGAACACAGGCCTACCTAGAAGCTTTCTTT.

The CDR3, as DNA: TGTGCCAGCAGCCCCACAGGGCACAATCAGCCCCAGCATTTT. This sequence encodes CASSPTGHNQPQHF. V gene TRBV6-2 or TRBV6-3 combines with J gene TRBJ1-5, with D perhaps matching TRBD1 (6 bases). From germline, CDR1 is MNHEY and CDR2 SVGEGT. Trimming shortened V by 6 bases and J by 3 bases, and 12 bases separated the two germline ends. The CDR3 runs 14 residues.

The J gene is TRBJ2-1, the V gene TRBV5-1, with D unclear. V gave up 0 bases and J gave up 4 bases, with 14 bases separating them. Germline-derived CDR1 and CDR2 are SGHRS and YFSETQ. CDR3 length equals 16 residues. CDR3: CASSLAGEATYNEQFF. CDR3 DNA sequence: TGCGCCAGCAGCTTGGCCGGCGAGGCAACTTACAATGAGCAGTTCTTC.

The rearrangement joins TRBV27 to TRBJ1-1; D not certain. Germline loops: CDR1 MNHEY, CDR2 SMNVEV (reference sequence). V lost 1 base and J 3 bases, leaving 6 bases between the germline ends. This CDR3 spans 13 amino acids. CDR3 in amino acids: CASSLFLYTEAFF. For the CDR3, the DNA is TGTGCCAGCAGTTTATTCTTATACACTGAAGCTTTCTTT.

This clone occurred once. Different DNA sequences within this sample yield the same CDR3. This CDR3 reads CASSLGQGNQPQHF. The CDR3 DNA reads as TGTGCCAGCAGTCTTGGACAGGGAAATCAGCCCCAGCATTTT. This chain connects TRBV6-5 to TRBJ1-5; 8 bases line up with TRBD1. This CDR3 region has 14 residues. Germline CDR1 and CDR2: MNHEY and SVGAGI. The trim removed 5 bases at V and 4 bases at J, leaving 4 bases unmatched.

The chain is built from TRBV7-9 and TRBJ1-1, with 7 bases lining up with TRBD1. Trimming took 5 bases from V and 5 from J; bases not matched to a gene: 8. Germline lookup yields CDR1 SEHNR and CDR2 FQNEAQ (reference sequence). The CDR3 runs to 14 residues. The CDR3 DNA follows: TGTGCCAGCAGCCAGGGACAGTCGAGTACTGAAGCTTTCTTT. As protein: CASSQGQSSTEAFF.

The chain has TRBV29-1 and TRBJ2-2, with D possibly being TRBD1 (6 bases). Germline CDR1 reads SQVTM; CDR2 reads ANQGSEA. This CDR3 is 12 amino acids long. The ends were cut back, 7 bases at V and 5 bases at J, with 11 bases in the middle. Written as DNA, the CDR3 is TGCAGCGCCCGACAGGATACCGGGGAGCTGTTTTTT. Translation: CSARQDTGELFF.

V usage is TRBV9 and J usage is TRBJ1-4; maybe TRBD1 (5 bases). In germline, CDR1 is SGDLS, CDR2 YYNGEE. The CDR3 runs 14 residues. Trimming removed 2 bases at V and 7 bases at J, with 12 bases between. The CDR3 loop reads CASSVGQGGEKLFF. The CDR3, as DNA: TGTGCCAGCAGCGTGGGGCAGGGAGGTGAAAAACTGTTTTTT. The full variable domain, its missing parts supplied by reference TRBV9 and TRBJ1-4, is DSGVTQTPKHLITATGQRVTLRCSPRSGDLSVYWYQQSLDQGLQFLIQYYNGEERAKGNILERFSAQQFPDLHSELNLSSLELGDSALYFCASSVGQGGEKLFFGSGTQLSVL.

Of note for this clone: Other DNA sequences in this specimen translate into the identical CDR3. The chain uses TRBV5-5 and TRBJ2-7, with 8 bases fitting TRBD1. CDR1 and CDR2 from the germline V gene are SGHKS and YYEKEE (reference sequence). Unmatched junction bases numbered 1, after V lost 0 bases and J lost 2 bases. The CDR3 has 14 residues. CDR3 in DNA: TGTGCCAGCAGCTTGGGACAGGGGCCCTACGAGCAGTACTTC. It translates to CASSLGQGPYEQYF.

This clone was recorded once. This chain connects TRBV27 to TRBJ2-7; TRBD1 aligns across 7 bases. The CDR3 consists of 15 residues. The V and J ends lost 3 bases and 1 base, in that order; junction bases with no gene match: 6. Germline values: CDR1 MNHEY, CDR2 SMNVEV (reference sequence). This chain's CDR3 is CASSFLGQQSYEQYF. CDR3 DNA sequence: TGTGCCAGCAGTTTTTTGGGACAGCAGTCCTACGAGCAGTACTTC.

The rearrangement joins TRBV9 to TRBJ2-7; D perhaps matches TRBD1 (6 bases). CDR1 and CDR2 from the germline V gene are SGDLS and YYNGEE. The CDR3 consists of 14 residues. The V end was cut by 4 bases, the J end by 2 bases, with 13 bases between. The CDR3 bases are TGTGCCAGCAGCTTTGGACAGCCCCCCTACGAGCAGTACTTC. Translated, it gives CASSFGQPPYEQYF.